This T cell receptor (beta chain) was obtained from a study of chemoradiotherapy in HPV16-positive cancers. This clone has just a few counts. Data came from immunoSEQ multiplex PCR; TCRdb stores just in-frame clones and leaves some out. The sample contains 14,000 or so clones, under 80% of which appear only once. The CDR3 extends over 13 amino acids. V was cut by 5 bases and J by 5 bases, with 13 bases left in between. Germline V gives CDR1 SGHNT, CDR2 YENEEA. The V and J genes are TRBV11-3 and TRBJ2-7; D is undetermined. The sample was gathered from a patient who underwent chemoradiotherapy. This receptor was obtained from a human donor with HPV-associated anogenital cancer. In nucleotides, the CDR3 is TGTGCCAGCAGCGTTTTGGGTGTCCACGAGCAGTACTTC. It codes for CASSVLGVHEQYF.